This entry is about one T cell receptor (beta chain). What it recognizes is unknown. This record belongs to a study of T cell repertoires in cytomegalovirus infection. TCRdb recomputed calls from the reads with MiXCR, one row per CDR3 protein. The profile shows roughly 570,000 distinct CDR3 sequences, around 40% of them singletons. CDR1 SGHTA and CDR2 FQGNSA come from the germline V gene. The V gene lost 4 bases and the J gene lost 7 bases, with 14 bases spanning the gap. The CDR3 consists of 13 residues. The chain recombines TRBV7-2 with TRBJ2-7, with D perhaps TRBD1 (5 bases). The sequence derives from a human donor in good health (CMV status not recorded). Some clones in this sample may be carry-over from other donors' samples. The sequenced sample was cultured PBMCs, obtained from culture after CMV antigen stimulation. The CDR3 loop reads CASSSLRAREQYF. In nucleotides, the CDR3 is TGTGCCAGCAGCTCACTCAGGGCGAGAGAGCAGTACTTC.